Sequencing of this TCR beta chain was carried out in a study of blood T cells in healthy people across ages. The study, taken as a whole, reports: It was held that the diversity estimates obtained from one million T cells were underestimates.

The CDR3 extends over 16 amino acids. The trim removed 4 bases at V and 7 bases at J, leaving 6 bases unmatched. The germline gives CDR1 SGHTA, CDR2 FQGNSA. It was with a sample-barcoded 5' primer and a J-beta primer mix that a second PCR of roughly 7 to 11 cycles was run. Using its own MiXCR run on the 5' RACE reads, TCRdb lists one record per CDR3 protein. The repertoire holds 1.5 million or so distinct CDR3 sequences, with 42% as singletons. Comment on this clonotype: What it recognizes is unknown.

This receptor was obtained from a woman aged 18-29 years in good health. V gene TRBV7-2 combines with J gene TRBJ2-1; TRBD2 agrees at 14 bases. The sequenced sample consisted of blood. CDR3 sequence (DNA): TGTGCCAGCAGCTCGCGGACTAGCGGGAGGTGGAATGAGCAGTTCTTC. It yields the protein CASSSRTSGRWNEQFF.